These 5 T cell receptor beta chains were sequenced from one sample in a study of blood T cell repertoires in COVID-19. Measured with immunoSEQ multiplex PCR; TCRdb has only the in-frame clones, and not every one. The data show about 260,000 clones, less than 85% seen once. Sequenced input: peripheral blood. The receptors were gathered from a man between 60 and 75 years old who had recovered from COVID-19.

The rearrangement uses TRBV29-1 and TRBJ1-5; D possibly corresponds to TRBD1 (6 bases). In germline, CDR1 is SQVTM, CDR2 ANQGSEA. CDR3 size: 13 residues. V was cut by 5 bases and J by 8 bases, with 16 bases left in between. The CDR3 DNA follows: TGCAGCGTTCGCACCCAGGGGATGGAGCCCCAGCATTTT. Its translation is CSVRTQGMEPQHF.

This clone was seen a few times. The chain joins TRBV5-4 to TRBJ1-1, with D tentatively TRBD1 (6 bases). The germline V and J ends were trimmed by 1 base and 1 base, with 14 bases remaining between them. The CDR3 totals 16 residues. Per the germline V gene, CDR1 is SGHNT and CDR2 is YYREEE (reference sequence). Here the CDR3 DNA reads TGTGCCAGCAGCTTGTCGCAGGGGCGAAAGAACACTGAAGCTTTCTTT. The encoded protein is CASSLSQGRKNTEAFF.

The rearrangement links TRBV27 to TRBJ2-4; D might be TRBD1 (7 bases). Per germline, CDR1 MNHEY and CDR2 SMNVEV (reference sequence). With 5 bases removed from V and 4 bases from J, the gap between germline ends came to 15 bases. The CDR3 length is 15 residues. The CDR3 DNA follows: TGTGCCAGCAGTGTCGACAGGGACTTAAAAAACATTCAGTACTTC. Translating gives CASSVDRDLKNIQYF.

The chain couples TRBV27 to TRBJ2-3; perhaps TRBD1 as D (7 bases). CDR3 length: 15 amino acids. The V gene lost 2 bases and the J gene lost 3 bases, with 12 bases spanning the gap. Germline values: CDR1 MNHEY, CDR2 SMNVEV (reference sequence). Written as DNA, the CDR3 is TGTGCCAGCAGTTTACAACAGGGGAGGACAGATACGCAGTATTTT. It encodes CASSLQQGRTDTQYF.

The genes are TRBV5-1 and TRBJ1-4, with D possibly being TRBD1 (6 bases). The V end was cut by 0 bases, the J end by 6 bases, with 12 bases between. This CDR3 spans 15 amino acids. Per the germline V gene, CDR1 is SGHRS and CDR2 is YFSETQ. CDR3 in DNA: TGCGCCAGCAGCTTGGGCGACAGGTCTCATGAAAAACTGTTTTTT. It codes for CASSLGDRSHEKLFF.